A selection of T cell receptor beta chains follows, all from one sample in a study of blood T cell repertoires in COVID-19. Clones were read by immunoSEQ multiplex PCR, and TCRdb kept only the in-frame ones, dropping some. This sample carries about 190,000 clones, 90% of them seen once, and the ten largest clones take 0.62%. Sequencing was performed on peripheral blood. The receptor source for this set is a man aged 50-59 years with acute or convalescent COVID-19. The conserved cysteine and the conserved F or W are not part of the CDR3 here. The D gene is left open where the match is weak. Some rows mark clone size as missing; the rest say once, few, many or name a class of expanded clone.

v_call	clone_size	d_call	cdr3_length	j_call	cdr3_aa
TRBV10-2	-	-	11	TRBJ2-7	ASSAGPSYEQY
TRBV18	-	-	12	TRBJ1-4	ASSPQEGGEKLF
TRBV7-8	few	TRBD2	14	TRBJ2-2	ASSATLAGPNRELF
TRBV10-3	-	-	13	TRBJ2-7	AISESSVRTYEQY
TRBV19	once	TRBD1	14	TRBJ1-5	ASTLGRGTGNQPQH
TRBV5-4	-	TRBD2	13	TRBJ2-1	ASSQTSGSYNEQF
TRBV6-5	-	-	12	TRBJ1-4	ASSRLPGNEKLF
TRBV11-1	-	-	14	TRBJ1-1	ASSRIRGGPNTEAF
TRBV18	-	TRBD1	11	TRBJ2-7	ASSPRDRVEQY
TRBV11-3	-	TRBD2	14	TRBJ2-2	ASSSWTSGATGELF
TRBV4-1	-	TRBD1	14	TRBJ2-5	ASSQGRQGARETQY
TRBV7-2	-	-	12	TRBJ2-7	ASSLESTGFEQY
TRBV6-1	-	TRBD1	14	TRBJ1-3	ASSERTGSSGNTIY
TRBV11-2	-	TRBD2	14	TRBJ2-1	ASSLVGGRVVNEQF
TRBV7-9	-	-	14	TRBJ1-1	ASSLDVRQAYFEAF
TRBV6-5	-	TRBD1	13	TRBJ1-2	ASRLDGTDDYGYT
TRBV6-1	-	TRBD1	11	TRBJ1-1	ASSETDRFGAF
TRBV5-1	-	-	14	TRBJ1-1	ASSSLGGGEWTEAF
TRBV19	-	-	12	TRBJ1-1	ASSIRGLNTEAF
TRBV29-1	-	-	11	TRBJ2-5	SVSTDRAGAQY
TRBV2	once	TRBD1	13	TRBJ1-4	ASSEIGTGGEKLF
TRBV3-1/TRBV3-2	-	-	12	TRBJ2-7	ASSQGGYGAEQY
TRBV6-2/TRBV6-3	-	TRBD1	13	TRBJ2-2	ASSSNRGHTGELF
TRBV7-2	-	-	12	TRBJ1-4	ASSLRGTNEKLF
TRBV14	-	TRBD1	12	TRBJ1-4	ASSRQGVGEKLF
TRBV28	-	-	13	TRBJ2-3	ASSFREIDTDTQY
TRBV5-1	-	TRBD1	13	TRBJ2-3	ASSAVPGQSNTQY
TRBV18	-	TRBD1	12	TRBJ1-6	ASSLDRGYSPLH
TRBV28	-	TRBD1	17	TRBJ2-5	ASRKDRGRISGVTETQY
TRBV5-1	once	-	12	TRBJ2-1	ASANRGNNNEQF
TRBV19	-	-	14	TRBJ1-5	ASSNRQDSGGQPQH
TRBV19	-	TRBD1	13	TRBJ1-2	ASSIEGQTFYGYT
TRBV2	once	-	10	TRBJ1-2	ASSEALFGYT
TRBV5-1	once	TRBD1	12	TRBJ1-5	ASSQTGGGEPQH
TRBV5-1	-	TRBD1	13	TRBJ1-1	ASSLGTGGNTEAF
TRBV5-4	-	-	11	TRBJ2-5	ASSLSREETQY
TRBV28	-	TRBD1	12	TRBJ2-7	ASRGDSVSYEQY
TRBV25-1	-	TRBD1	13	TRBJ2-1	ASSPWTGDYGEQF
TRBV3-1/TRBV3-2	-	TRBD2	12	TRBJ2-1	ASRGEGYRNEQF
TRBV3-1/TRBV3-2	-	-	12	TRBJ1-5	ASSQGPSNQPQH
TRBV24-1	-	TRBD1	13	TRBJ1-5	ATSPGGQGNQPQH
TRBV2	-	TRBD1	13	TRBJ2-6	ASSGDSSGANVLT
TRBV28	-	-	13	TRBJ1-3	ASSAGGNHGNTIY
TRBV12-1	-	-	14	TRBJ2-3	ASSFQGSAGTDTQY
TRBV11-3	-	-	11	TRBJ1-1	ASSEGENTEAF
TRBV30	-	-	12	TRBJ2-7	AWSGFDFSYEQY
TRBV6-6	-	-	14	TRBJ2-3	ASSYSQLTSTDTQY
TRBV28	-	-	12	TRBJ1-5	ASSTPSSGRPQH
TRBV7-2	-	-	14	TRBJ2-2	ASSLHRGAGTGELF
TRBV19	-	TRBD2	14	TRBJ2-1	ASSIRASGSLDEQF
TRBV6-1	-	-	11	TRBJ1-1	ASSEYRRGEAF
TRBV6-5	-	TRBD1	12	TRBJ2-2	ASRPGQTTGELF
TRBV6-5	-	-	10	TRBJ2-3	VVRAGTDTQY